This paragraph covers one T cell receptor beta chain sequence. Its antigen is still unknown. All sequencing subjects had displayed CD8+CD57+ cell expansion on flow cytometry. The enrolled patients all had severe acquired aplastic anemia. Patients had undergone no therapy by the time their blood was sampled. This CDR3 region has 13 residues. V dropped 8 bases and J dropped 12 bases, with 19 bases sitting between them. Germline V CDR1 and CDR2: WNHNN, SYGVQD (reference sequence). Both TCR beta VDJ combination and CDR3 sequence profiling were carried out. Genomic DNA was the template for this profiling. Each CDR3 protein is one row after TCRdb ran MiXCR on the reads. The sample holds under 150,000 distinct CDR3 sequences, 30% to 45% seen once. This entry is derived from a study of CD8+CD57+ T cells in acquired aplastic anemia. Study findings and constraints: About 27 shared CD8+ CDR3s appeared highly expressed within patients' immunodominant clones. Patients showed no significant difference from controls in CD8+ Simpson's diversity.

The clonotype originates from a human donor with aplastic anemia. The chain couples TRBV10-1 to TRBJ2-2; D tentatively fits TRBD1 or TRBD2 (6 bases each). The specimen sequenced was sorted CD4+, CD8+, or CD8+CD57+ T cells (not recorded which) from PBMCs. In DNA form, the CDR3 reads TGCGCCAGCTCAGAGGGGGGAACACTGAAGCTGTTTTTT. Translating it yields CASSEGGTLKLFF.